The 20 T cell receptor beta chains below all came from one sample that was sequenced in a study of glioma-infiltrating T cells. The iRepertoire nested amplicon-rescue multiplex PCR amplified TCR alpha and beta CDR3s from RNA. TCRdb re-called the multiplex PCR reads with MiXCR, one entry per CDR3 protein. Of some 85,000 distinct CDR3 sequences in the sample, 23% were seen once. The sequenced sample consisted of glioma tissue, nonneoplastic brain tissue, or PBMCs (not recorded which). The receptor set was obtained from a human donor with low-grade glioma or glioblastoma, undergoing nonglioma brain surgery, or in good health (not recorded which).

The table lists this clonotype with many counts. The genes are TRBV18 and TRBJ2-7; 7 nucleotides line up with TRBD1. Germline lookup yields CDR1 KGHSH and CDR2 LQKENI. This CDR3 spans 14 amino acids. The junction had 6 bases not matched to a gene; V was cut back by 3 bases and J by 4 bases. CDR3 amino acids: CASSPRTGSYEQYF. Here the CDR3 DNA reads TGTGCCAGCTCACCCCGGACAGGTTCGTACGAGCAGTACTTC. Based on the CDR3 plus reference TRBV18 and TRBJ2-7, the full variable domain is NAGVMQNPRHLVRRRGQEARLRCSPMKGHSHVYWYRQLPEEGLKFMVYLQKENIIDESGMPKERFSAEFPKEGPSILRIQQVVRGDSAAYFCASSPRTGSYEQYFGPGTRLTVT.

The table lists this clonotype with many counts. The chain couples TRBV20-1 to TRBJ1-1; a weak D match, TRBD1 (6 bases). Per the germline V gene, CDR1 is DFQATT and CDR2 is SNEGSKA (reference sequence). The CDR3 is 15 amino acids. V lost 0 bases and J 5 bases, leaving 16 bases between the germline ends. This chain's CDR3 is CSARDGGRASTEAFF. In DNA form, the CDR3 reads TGCAGTGCTAGAGATGGGGGCAGGGCGAGTACTGAAGCTTTCTTT.

This clonotype was detected a few times. Compared with germline, one end of the junction differs, possibly owing to a read error. The gene calls are TRBV6-2 or TRBV6-3 and TRBJ1-2; no definite D call. The CDR3 has 12 amino acids. Germline V gene sequence: CDR1 MNHEY, CDR2 SVGEGT. The CDR3 nucleotides read TGTGCCAGCAGTTACGGAAACTATGGCTACTACTTC. This translates into CASSYGNYGYYF.

The CDR3 is CASSQASGSSNEQFF. In nucleotides, the CDR3 is TGTGCCAGCAGCCAAGCTAGCGGGAGTTCGAATGAGCAGTTCTTC. The chain combines TRBV4-2 with TRBJ2-1; 10 positions match TRBD2. Germline CDR1 reads LGHNA; CDR2 reads YNFKEQ. V lost 1 base, J lost 7 bases, and 4 bases stayed unmatched. This CDR3 is built from 15 residues.

The sample holds many counts of this clonotype. The J gene is TRBJ1-1, the V gene TRBV12-3 or TRBV12-4, with 10 positions matching TRBD1. The ends lost 6 bases at V and 1 base at J; junction bases unmatched: 11. This CDR3 is 17 amino acids long. CDR3 in DNA: TGTGCCAGCAGCCGACCGGACAGGGGGGATAGGAACACTGAAGCTTTCTTT. This codes for CASSRPDRGDRNTEAFF.

This clonotype occurred many times. V gene TRBV7-2 combines with J gene TRBJ2-7; no reliable D call. The germline CDR1 and CDR2 sequences are SGHTA and FQGNSA. Trimming shortened V by 5 bases and J by 3 bases, and 8 bases separated the two germline ends. This CDR3 is 12 amino acids long. This CDR3 is CASSPGRYEQYF. The CDR3 DNA is TGTGCCAGCAGCCCGGGCCGCTACGAGCAGTACTTC.

The V call is TRBV27, the J call TRBJ2-5; 8 positions match TRBD2. The CDR3 is made up of 16 amino acids. Per the germline V gene, CDR1 is MNHEY and CDR2 is SMNVEV (reference sequence). With 5 bases clipped from V and 5 bases from J, the junction kept 13 bases outside the gene matches. CDR3 loop: CASSTRGLAGAETQYF. The DNA for the CDR3 is TGTGCCAGCAGTACCCGTGGACTAGCTGGTGCGGAGACCCAGTACTTC.

This clonotype appeared many times. The rearrangement links TRBV20-1 to TRBJ2-7; unclear D gene. V lost 5 bases and J 4 bases, leaving 18 bases between the germline ends. Germline values: CDR1 DFQATT, CDR2 SNEGSKA (reference sequence). The CDR3 length is 14 residues. CDR3 residues: CSAVGNPFRYEQYF. The CDR3, as DNA: TGCAGTGCTGTCGGAAACCCCTTCCGTTACGAGCAGTACTTC.

This clonotype was recorded many times. The genes are TRBV6-4 and TRBJ1-1; no clear D. This CDR3 contains 11 residues. Trimming took 3 bases from V and 8 from J, leaving 7 bases between them. The germline V gene has CDR1 MRHNA and CDR2 SNTAGT. The CDR3 DNA reads as TGTGCCAGCAGTGAAACCGCCGAAGCTTTCTTT. Translating gives CASSETAEAFF.

At least ten counts were recorded for this clonotype. The chain combines TRBV7-9 with TRBJ2-5, with D perhaps given as TRBD1 or TRBD2 (5 bases each). V lost 1 base to trimming and J lost 2 bases, with 8 bases between them. Germline loops: CDR1 SEHNR, CDR2 FQNEAQ (reference sequence). This CDR3 has 14 amino acids. The DNA for the CDR3 is TGTGCCAGCAGCTTAGGTTGGGGGCAAGAGACCCAGTACTTC. Its translation: CASSLGWGQETQYF. Filled out from reference TRBV7-9 and TRBJ2-5, the complete variable domain reads DTGVSQNPRHKITKRGQNVTFRCDPISEHNRLYWYRQTLGQGPEFLTYFQNEAQLEKSRLLSDRFSAERPKGSFSTLEIQRTEQGDSAMYLCASSLGWGQETQYFGPGTRLLVL.

This clonotype was counted ten times or more. The CDR3, as DNA: TGTGCCAGCCTCGTAGGGTCAGGAGGCAACGAGCAGTACTTC. It translates to CASLVGSGGNEQYF. The chain is built from TRBV6-1 and TRBJ2-7, with D possibly matching TRBD2 (5 bases). This CDR3 has 14 residues. Germline V gives CDR1 MNHNS, CDR2 SASEGT. V was cut by 8 bases and J by 5 bases, with 19 bases left in between.

This clonotype appeared many times. This sequence joins TRBV3-1 and TRBJ2-7, with D unresolved. Per the germline V gene, CDR1 is LGHDT and CDR2 is YNNKEL (reference sequence). Deletions cut 1 base from V and 6 bases from J, with 13 bases between. This CDR3 is built from 14 residues. The CDR3 region has the DNA TGTGCCAGCAGCCAAGGTAGGACCCGCCTCGAGCAGTACTTC. This gives the protein CASSQGRTRLEQYF.

This clonotype was recorded many times. This sequence joins TRBV27 and TRBJ1-1, with TRBD1 identical over 8 bases. This CDR3 contains 16 residues. Trimming at V came to 6 bases and at J to 0 bases, leaving 9 bases not matched to a gene. Germline V CDR1 and CDR2: MNHEY, SMNVEV (reference sequence). The CDR3 DNA is TGTGCCAGCAGCCCGGGACAGGCCTACATGAACACTGAAGCTTTCTTT. Its translation: CASSPGQAYMNTEAFF.

This clonotype was recorded at least ten times. The V and J genes are TRBV2 and TRBJ2-3, with 8 bases fitting TRBD2. The V and J ends lost 2 bases and 5 bases, in that order; junction bases with no gene match: 9. Germline lookup yields CDR1 SNHLY and CDR2 FYNNEI. The CDR3 loop spans 16 amino acids. In nucleotides, the CDR3 is TGTGCCAGCAGTGAATTCCGGGGGGGCCTGGTAGATACGCAGTATTTT. Its protein is CASSEFRGGLVDTQYF.

The chain combines TRBV5-6 with TRBJ1-4; no clear D. This CDR3 spans 14 amino acids. The ends were cut back, 2 bases at V and 6 bases at J, with 11 bases in the middle. Germline V lookup: CDR1 SGHDT, CDR2 YYEEEE. CDR3 bases: TGTGCCAGCAGCTTCCTGAACCGCGATGAAAAACTGTTTTTT. It codes for CASSFLNRDEKLFF.

This clonotype has at least ten counts. The chain recombines TRBV27 with TRBJ2-1; TRBD1 aligns across 11 bases. CDR1 MNHEY and CDR2 SMNVEV come from the germline V gene (reference sequence). V was clipped by 3 bases and J by 6 bases; unmatched bases: 1. The CDR3 has 14 residues. CDR3 in DNA: TGTGCCAGCAGTTTTGGGACAGGGGGCAATGAGCAGTTCTTC. It translates to CASSFGTGGNEQFF.

The table lists this clonotype with many counts. This chain connects TRBV10-3 to TRBJ2-7, with a weak D call TRBD1 (6 bases). Per germline, CDR1 ENHRY and CDR2 SYGVKD. The CDR3 is made up of 16 amino acids. Trimming shortened V by 4 bases and J by 1 base, and 17 bases separated the two germline ends. The chain's CDR3 is CAISVGERTASYEQYF. DNA for the CDR3: TGTGCCATCAGTGTTGGTGAGAGGACAGCTTCCTACGAGCAGTACTTC.

This clonotype was seen ten or more times. This rearrangement joins TRBV3-1 to TRBJ2-3, with unresolved D. Per germline, CDR1 LGHDT and CDR2 YNNKEL (reference sequence). There are 14 residues in the CDR3. Trimming stripped 0 bases from V and 2 bases from J, with 6 bases between. The CDR3 spells CASSQELHTDTQYF. Written as DNA, the CDR3 is TGTGCCAGCAGCCAAGAACTCCACACAGATACGCAGTATTTT.

This clonotype was recorded at least ten times. This chain links TRBV7-2 with TRBJ2-7; D is unresolved. Trimming pared 5 bases from V and 0 bases from J, leaving 14 bases between. The germline gives CDR1 SGHTA, CDR2 FQGNSA. CDR3 length equals 15 residues. Here the CDR3 reads CASSLGKISSYEQYF. The CDR3 DNA sequence: TGTGCCAGCAGCCTTGGAAAGATCAGCTCCTACGAGCAGTACTTC.

The V and J genes are TRBV11-2 and TRBJ2-5, with D maybe TRBD1 (5 bases). V lost 5 bases, J lost 6 bases, and 16 bases lay in between. The V gene's germline CDR1 is SGHAT and CDR2 FQNNGV. The CDR3 loop spans 14 amino acids. The CDR3, as DNA: TGTGCCAGCAGCACAAGGCAGGGTTGGCAGACCCAGTACTTC. Translating it yields CASSTRQGWQTQYF. The whole variable domain, filled in from reference TRBV11-2 and TRBJ2-5, reads EAGVAQSPRYKIIEKRQSVAFWCNPISGHATLYWYQQILGQGPKLLIQFQNNGVVDDSQLPKDRFSAERLKGVDSTLKIQPAKLEDSAVYLCASSTRQGWQTQYFGPGTRLLVL.